This T cell receptor beta chain stems from a study of cytomegalovirus exposure and HLA in healthy donors. Whole-study context: Within an early data release were about 80 million unique TCRs drawn from HLA-typed donors.

The V gene end was trimmed by 4 bases and the J gene end by 0 bases; junction bases not matched to a gene: 8. This CDR3 contains 17 residues. Germline lookup yields CDR1 SGHNT and CDR2 YYREEE (reference sequence). Both 60 Vbeta primers and 13 Jbeta primers went into the PCR. TCRdb's table, derived via immunoSEQ multiplex PCR, lists solely in-frame clones and lacks some. The data show roughly 130,000 clones, with 74% seen just once and 4.3% held by the top ten. About this clone itself: Its specificity is not known.

Study-level results: The study flagged approximately 180 TCR beta chains as cytomegalovirus-associated. Later analysis placed DRB1 highest and HLA-C lowest in TCR association rates, which differed by HLA locus.

The sample comprised PBMCs. The chain carries TRBV5-4 and TRBJ1-3, with 9 bases matching TRBD1. The TCR was taken from a man aged 18 to 35 in good health and CMV-seropositive. The CDR3 DNA reads as TGTGCCAGCAGCCGGGGACAGGGTGGGAGCTCTGGAAACACCATATATTTT. This codes for CASSRGQGGSSGNTIYF.